This T cell receptor (beta chain) is from a study of read filtering for tumor transcriptome and immune sequencing. For the study at large: Mean patient age was roughly 72 years, range about 47 to 85; around 16 male, more than 11 female. Study-wide points: This fraction held mixed bone marrow immune cells after CD138-negative sorting.

At the time of active disease, bone marrow was collected from every patient. The CDR3 contains 14 residues. V lost 5 bases, J lost 4 bases, and 14 bases lay in between. Germline V gene sequence: CDR1 KGHSH, CDR2 LQKENI. Molecular barcoded adaptors covering alpha/delta and beta/gamma chains were used on roughly 400 ng RNA. TCRdb ran MiXCR on the reads and lists one entry per CDR3 protein. The table includes tens of thousands of distinct CDR3 sequences, roughly 18% detected once. On this clonotype itself: Its antigen is as yet unknown. This clone may be a read error of a much larger clone one base away.

The source is a donor aged 40 or older with multiple myeloma. The chain links TRBV18 to TRBJ1-1; D is unclear. The sample was a population of CD138-negative cells sorted from bone marrow. The CDR3 bases are TGTGCCAGCTCAGGCCGCACGGCTAGCACTGAAGCTTTCTTT. Residues: CASSGRTASTEAFF.